A selection of T cell receptor beta chains follows, all from one sample in a study of T-cell reconstitution after alpha-beta-depleted transplantation in children. TCRdb fed the PCR reads into MiXCR, producing one record per CDR3 protein. The sample holds over 400,000 distinct CDR3 sequences, around two fifths seen once. Material: PBMCs, obtained before TCRalphabeta/CD19-depleted stem cell transplant. The receptors derive from a girl aged 2 to 9 with aplastic anemia, due to receive a stem cell transplant. Each CDR3 is given with its conserved first and last residue. The D gene is left open where the match is weak. Some rows have no size entry. The others give once, few or many, or a class for an expanded clone.

J	size	D	V	CDR3	DNA
TRBJ2-3	-	-	TRBV7-8	CASSPPGPDTQYF	TGTGCCAGCAGCCCCCCGGGGCCAGATACGCAGTATTTT
TRBJ2-2	-	-	TRBV5-1	CASSLRWDTGELFF	TGCGCCAGCAGCTTAAGGTGGGACACCGGGGAGCTGTTTTTT
TRBJ2-1	many	TRBD2	TRBV7-8	CASSLPSGASSYNEQFF	TGTGCCAGCAGCTTACCGAGCGGGGCTAGCTCCTACAATGAGCAGTTCTTC
TRBJ2-1	many	-	TRBV5-6	CASSLGAVGQFF	TGTGCCAGCAGCTTGGGAGCGGTAGGGCAGTTCTTC
TRBJ1-1	-	-	TRBV6-5	CASSYVPGRGMNTEAFF	TGTGCCAGCAGTTATGTCCCCGGCCGGGGGATGAACACTGAAGCTTTCTTT
TRBJ2-6	many	-	TRBV20-1	CSARIRSSGANVLTF	TGCAGTGCTAGGATCCGCAGCTCTGGGGCCAACGTCCTGACTTTC
TRBJ2-4	-	TRBD2	TRBV7-2	CASSLRGGAKNIQYF	TGTGCCAGCAGCTTACGGGGGGGTGCCAAAAACATTCAGTACTTC
TRBJ2-3	-	-	TRBV18	CASSPLQSTDTQYF	TGTGCCAGCTCACCACTTCAGAGCACAGATACGCAGTATTTT
TRBJ2-1	few	TRBD2	TRBV20-1	CSARRASGDIEQFF	TGCAGTGCTAGGCGAGCTAGCGGGGATATCGAGCAGTTCTTC
TRBJ2-7	few	TRBD2	TRBV28	CASSSLGGGKQYF	TGTGCCAGCAGTTCCCTCGGGGGGGGAAAGCAGTACTTC
TRBJ2-1	-	-	TRBV12-3/TRBV12-4	CASTYRGRGRDEQFF	TGTGCCAGCACCTACCGGGGACGGGGGCGGGATGAGCAGTTCTTC
TRBJ1-1	once	-	TRBV15	CATGWGMNTEAFF	TGTGCCACCGGCTGGGGCATGAACACTGAAGCTTTCTTT
TRBJ2-3	many	-	TRBV20-1	CSARHGSGADTQYF	TGCAGTGCCAGACACGGGAGTGGGGCAGATACGCAGTATTTT
TRBJ2-6	many	-	TRBV6-5	CASSYGRGRAGANVLTF	TGTGCCAGCAGTTACGGAAGGGGGAGGGCTGGGGCCAACGTCCTGACTTTC
TRBJ2-5	-	-	TRBV6-1	CASRRPGDQETQYF	TGTGCCAGCAGAAGACCGGGGGACCAAGAGACCCAGTACTTC
TRBJ2-1	once	TRBD2	TRBV20-1	CSATGLAAMRNEQFF	TGCAGTGCTACGGGACTAGCGGCAATGAGGAATGAGCAGTTCTTC
TRBJ2-3	-	TRBD1	TRBV20-1	CSARDSGTVTDTQYF	TGCAGTGCTAGAGATTCCGGGACAGTTACAGATACGCAGTATTTT
TRBJ2-5	-	-	TRBV20-1	CSARGGDHGETQYF	TGCAGTGCTAGGGGGGGAGACCACGGAGAGACCCAGTACTTC
TRBJ2-7	few	-	TRBV14	CASSHGTLYEQYF	TGTGCCAGCAGCCACGGGACACTCTACGAGCAGTACTTC
TRBJ2-7	few	TRBD1	TRBV6-5	CASSYVSPDRALEQYF	TGTGCCAGCAGTTACGTATCCCCCGACAGGGCTTTAGAGCAGTACTTC
TRBJ2-6	-	-	TRBV7-9	CASSLGDTLPGANVLTF	TGTGCCAGCAGCTTAGGGGACACCCTTCCTGGGGCCAACGTCCTGACTTTC
TRBJ2-1	many	TRBD2	TRBV9	CASSVARTSFNEQFF	TGTGCCAGCAGCGTAGCCAGGACTAGCTTCAATGAGCAGTTCTTC
TRBJ1-3	many	-	TRBV29-1	CSVEDPFSGNTIYF	TGCAGCGTTGAAGACCCTTTTTCTGGAAACACCATATATTTT
TRBJ2-7	-	-	TRBV7-2	CASSLRDSAYSYEQYF	TGTGCCAGCAGCTTAAGGGATTCCGCCTACTCCTACGAGCAGTACTTC